A selection of T cell receptor beta chains follows, all from one sample in a study of OX40 agonist ivuxolimab in advanced cancers. Sequencing was performed with immunoSEQ multiplex PCR; in TCRdb, only in-frame clones are kept and a portion is missing. The sample has 68,000 or so clones, around 82% seen once. Sample: CD4+ or CD8+ T cells sorted from blood, taken in a trial of the OX40 agonist ivuxolimab. These TCRs come from an adult with an advanced solid tumor such as melanoma, head and neck, liver or kidney cancer. CDR3s include the opening cysteine and the closing phenylalanine or tryptophan. The order of the fields is D gene, clone size, J gene, V gene, CDR3 protein, CDR3 DNA. A D gene is named only where the DNA matches it firmly. Size values are once, few and many counts, or a class for expanded clones, and some rows have none.

. . TRBJ1-3 TRBV7-9 CASSLDGGRQNTIYF TGTGCCAGCAGCTTAGATGGTGGACGCCAGAACACCATATATTTT
. . TRBJ2-3 TRBV9 CASSVVGSGTDTQYF TGTGCCAGCAGCGTAGTAGGGTCGGGTACAGATACGCAGTATTTT
. . TRBJ1-2 TRBV6-5 CASSYSNGGPLYGYTF TGTGCCAGCAGTTACTCGAACGGGGGGCCTCTCTATGGCTACACCTTC
TRBD1 . TRBJ2-7 TRBV7-6 CASSSLTGGEQYF TGTGCCAGCAGTTCGCTCACAGGGGGCGAGCAGTACTTC
TRBD2 many TRBJ2-5 TRBV2 CASSVSMTSGRSETQYF TGTGCCAGCAGTGTTTCGATGACTAGCGGGAGGAGTGAGACCCAGTACTTC
TRBD1 . TRBJ2-7 TRBV30 CAWSGGQINYEQYF TGTGCCTGGAGTGGGGGACAGATCAACTACGAGCAGTACTTC
. . TRBJ1-1 TRBV3-2 CASSQRAFF TGTGCCAGCAGCCAACGAGCTTTCTTT
TRBD2 . TRBJ2-1 TRBV6-1 CASSERLAGGPTQFF TGTGCCAGCAGTGAAAGACTAGCGGGAGGGCCGACGCAGTTCTTC
. . TRBJ2-5 TRBV6-6 CASSSMGKETQYF TGTGCCAGCAGTTCAATGGGGAAGGAGACCCAGTACTTC
. few TRBJ1-1 TRBV7-3 CASSLHGGALAFF TGTGCCAGCAGCTTACACGGGGGGGCGTTGGCTTTCTTT
. . TRBJ2-2 TRBV6-5 CASRYGTAGAGELFF TGTGCCAGTCGATACGGGACCGCAGGGGCCGGGGAGCTGTTTTTT
. . TRBJ1-1 TRBV11-2 CASSLVRTTEAFF TGTGCCAGCAGCTTGGTGCGAACCACTGAAGCTTTCTTT
. . TRBJ1-3 TRBV28 CASSGGDTSSWNTIYF TGTGCCAGCAGTGGAGGGGACACATCCTCTTGGAACACCATATATTTT
TRBD1 . TRBJ2-4 TRBV28 CASSPYGTGFKNIQYF TGTGCCAGCAGTCCCTACGGGACAGGGTTCAAAAACATTCAGTACTTC
. . TRBJ2-5 TRBV10-3 CAISGRPPGQSIQETQYF TGTGCCATCAGCGGGAGACCTCCGGGACAGAGTATCCAAGAGACCCAGTACTTC
. . TRBJ1-5 TRBV5-6 CASSVGINQPQHF TGTGCCAGCAGCGTAGGAATCAATCAGCCCCAGCATTTT
. . TRBJ2-7 TRBV6-1 CASSDAGGTESYEQYF TGTGCCAGCAGTGACGCCGGCGGGACCGAATCCTACGAGCAGTACTTC
TRBD1 . TRBJ1-1 TRBV5-6 CASSWRQGRNTEAFF TGTGCCAGCAGCTGGCGACAGGGTAGGAACACTGAAGCTTTCTTT